This TCR beta chain was identified during a study of CD8 T cells in Susac syndrome. When the RNA was reverse transcribed, random hexamers were used with an input of roughly 0.5 to 1 ug. TCR beta CDR3 was amplified by immunoSEQ covering 54 Vbeta and 13 Jbeta. TCRdb re-derived calls from the immunoSEQ multiplex PCR reads in MiXCR, one entry per CDR3 protein. The sample yields about 150,000 distinct CDR3 sequences, around 95% seen once. Sequencing targeted TCR beta in blood CD8+ and CD4+ T cells. Isolation of CD8+ and CD4+ T cells was performed negatively, whereas enrichment of TEMRA cells was done by FACS. The CDR3 extends over 14 amino acids. Germline V CDR1 and CDR2: SQVTM, ANQGSEA. V shed 0 bases, J shed 8 bases, and the junction held 7 bases outside the gene matches.

This TCR was sampled from a human donor with multiple sclerosis. The chain carries TRBV29-1 and TRBJ1-2; 9 bases map to TRBD1. Material for sequencing was CD8+ T cells from PBMCs. The CDR3 loop reads CSVEDPPTGGGYTF. The CDR3 DNA is TGCAGCGTTGAAGATCCCCCGACAGGGGGAGGCTACACCTTC.